A selection of T cell receptor beta chains follows, all from one sample in a study of blood T cell repertoires in COVID-19. Some clones are missing from TCRdb's copy, which holds only in-frame ones; the method was immunoSEQ multiplex PCR. This sample has some 69,000 clones, with less than 95% found just once. Sequencing used peripheral blood. The receptor source for this set is a man aged 50-60 years with COVID-19, enrolled during active disease. The CDR3 runs from the conserved cysteine through the conserved F or W. Fields, in order: CDR3 DNA, CDR3 protein, clone size, J gene, V gene, D gene. The D gene is left open where the match is weak. Some rows have no size entry. The others give once, few or many, or a class for an expanded clone.

DNA: TGCGCCAGCATGGTGAGGAGTGGGAGGGGCGGCACAGATACGCAGTATTTT; CDR3: CASMVRSGRGGTDTQYF; size: .; J: TRBJ2-3; V: TRBV5-1; D: TRBD2
DNA: TGTGCCAGTAGGCAACAGGGCCGTTACGGCTACACCTTC; CDR3: CASRQQGRYGYTF; size: once; J: TRBJ1-2; V: TRBV19; D: .
DNA: TGTGCCAGCTCCTGGGCTAGCGGGATGGTGGATGAGCAGTTCTTC; CDR3: CASSWASGMVDEQFF; size: .; J: TRBJ2-1; V: TRBV7-2; D: TRBD2
DNA: TGTGCCAGCAGCCGTACAGGTAGCAATCAGCCCCAGCATTTT; CDR3: CASSRTGSNQPQHF; size: .; J: TRBJ1-5; V: TRBV14; D: .
DNA: TGTGCCAGCAGCCAAGGGACTAGCGAAGATACGCAGTATTTT; CDR3: CASSQGTSEDTQYF; size: .; J: TRBJ2-3; V: TRBV14; D: TRBD2
DNA: TGTGCCAGCAGTCAAGACCGGGACTATGGTGAGCAGTACTTC; CDR3: CASSQDRDYGEQYF; size: .; J: TRBJ2-7; V: TRBV7-2; D: TRBD2
DNA: TGTGCCAGGCCCTGGTATCGGGACAGTGTTACCTACGAGCAGTACTTC; CDR3: CARPWYRDSVTYEQYF; size: .; J: TRBJ2-7; V: TRBV21-1; D: .
DNA: TGTGCCAGCAGCCAGGACAGGAGCTATGGCTACACCTTC; CDR3: CASSQDRSYGYTF; size: .; J: TRBJ1-2; V: TRBV14; D: TRBD1
DNA: TGTGCCAGCAGCTTCGGGACAGCTAATGAAAAACTGTTTTTT; CDR3: CASSFGTANEKLFF; size: .; J: TRBJ1-4; V: TRBV5-4; D: TRBD1
DNA: TGTGCCAGTAGTCAAGGAAGGGGTTCACCCCTCCACTTT; CDR3: CASSQGRGSPLHF; size: .; J: TRBJ1-6; V: TRBV19; D: .
DNA: TGTGCCAGCAGCGTAGGAGTCGGGGGGACCCCGCAAGAGACCCAGTACTTC; CDR3: CASSVGVGGTPQETQYF; size: .; J: TRBJ2-5; V: TRBV9; D: TRBD2
DNA: TGCAGTGCTAGTGGGGGACAGGGGCACAATGAGCAGTTCTTC; CDR3: CSASGGQGHNEQFF; size: .; J: TRBJ2-1; V: TRBV20-1; D: TRBD1
DNA: TGCGCCAGCAGCCTGTCACCGGGTCCCCTTTACGAGCAGTACTTC; CDR3: CASSLSPGPLYEQYF; size: .; J: TRBJ2-7; V: TRBV5-1; D: .
DNA: TGTGCCAGCAGTTTAGGAGGGGTACAAGAGACCCAGTACTTC; CDR3: CASSLGGVQETQYF; size: .; J: TRBJ2-5; V: TRBV28; D: .
DNA: TGTGCCAGCAAACGGGACAGGGAGGTAGATACGCAGTATTTT; CDR3: CASKRDREVDTQYF; size: .; J: TRBJ2-3; V: TRBV6-5; D: TRBD1
DNA: TGTGCCAGTAGTATCGACAGGGGGACTGTCACTGAAGCTTTCTTT; CDR3: CASSIDRGTVTEAFF; size: few; J: TRBJ1-1; V: TRBV19; D: TRBD1
DNA: TGTGCCAGTAGTACGGCAGGAGGCAACGAAAAACTGTTTTTT; CDR3: CASSTAGGNEKLFF; size: once; J: TRBJ1-4; V: TRBV19; D: .
DNA: TGTGCCAGTACCCCGCCTTGGACAGGGAACACTGAAGCTTTCTTT; CDR3: CASTPPWTGNTEAFF; size: .; J: TRBJ1-1; V: TRBV19; D: TRBD1
DNA: TGCAGCGTGGAGGAAACTTCCCCCTACGAGCAGTACTTC; CDR3: CSVEETSPYEQYF; size: .; J: TRBJ2-7; V: TRBV29-1; D: .
DNA: TGTGCCAGTAGTCAGGGTAGCGGGGTATACAATGAGCAGTTCTTC; CDR3: CASSQGSGVYNEQFF; size: .; J: TRBJ2-1; V: TRBV19; D: TRBD2
DNA: TGTGCCATCAGTGAGTGGGGGGATAGCAATCAGCCCCAGCATTTT; CDR3: CAISEWGDSNQPQHF; size: .; J: TRBJ1-5; V: TRBV10-3; D: .
DNA: TGTGCCAGCAGCAAAGCTCGTCAGGGTGGGCAGTTCTTC; CDR3: CASSKARQGGQFF; size: .; J: TRBJ2-1; V: TRBV21-1; D: .
DNA: TGCAGCGTAGAGGGACTAGCGGGAAGATACGAGCAGTACTTC; CDR3: CSVEGLAGRYEQYF; size: .; J: TRBJ2-7; V: TRBV29-1; D: TRBD2
DNA: TGCGCCAGCAGCCAGCCGCCCCAGACGACTCTAGCGGGAGTTCGAGAGACCCAGTACTTC; CDR3: CASSQPPQTTLAGVRETQYF; size: .; J: TRBJ2-5; V: TRBV4-3; D: TRBD2
DNA: TGTGCCAGCAGCGTAGATTGGGGGCTCCTCTCTGGAAACACCATATATTTT; CDR3: CASSVDWGLLSGNTIYF; size: .; J: TRBJ1-3; V: TRBV9; D: .
DNA: TGCGCCAGCAGCCAAGGTAACGGGAGGCCCTATTTC; CDR3: CASSQGNGRPYF; size: .; J: TRBJ2-7; V: TRBV4-1; D: TRBD2
DNA: TGTGCCAGCACCATGCCCTGGGCAGGGAAGCACGAGCAGTACTTC; CDR3: CASTMPWAGKHEQYF; size: .; J: TRBJ2-7; V: TRBV11-3; D: .
DNA: TGTGCCACCCTCTGGGAACAGGCCCAAGGCTACACCTTC; CDR3: CATLWEQAQGYTF; size: few; J: TRBJ1-2; V: TRBV24-1; D: .
DNA: TGTGCCTGGAGCCCCTACGGGACACTAAGCTCCTACGAGCAGTACTTC; CDR3: CAWSPYGTLSSYEQYF; size: few; J: TRBJ2-7; V: TRBV30; D: .
DNA: TGTGCCAGCAGTTTATCGCCGAGTTCCTACGAGCAGTACTTC; CDR3: CASSLSPSSYEQYF; size: .; J: TRBJ2-7; V: TRBV27; D: .
DNA: TGCAGCGTTGAAGTCTCAGGGAATGAAAAACTGTTTTTT; CDR3: CSVEVSGNEKLFF; size: .; J: TRBJ1-4; V: TRBV29-1; D: .
DNA: TGTGCCAGCAGCTCGGGGAAAAGCATGAACACTGAAGCTTTCTTT; CDR3: CASSSGKSMNTEAFF; size: few; J: TRBJ1-1; V: TRBV5-6; D: .
DNA: TGTGCCAGCAGCTCCTTAGACAGGGCGAGGGAAAAACTGTTTTTT; CDR3: CASSSLDRAREKLFF; size: once; J: TRBJ1-4; V: TRBV7-9; D: TRBD1
DNA: TGTGCCAGCAGGCCCACGGCTAGCGGGAGGGGCACGCAGTATTTT; CDR3: CASRPTASGRGTQYF; size: .; J: TRBJ2-3; V: TRBV6-5; D: TRBD2
DNA: TGTGCCAGCAGCTATTCGAGGACAGGGGACTATGGCTACACCTTC; CDR3: CASSYSRTGDYGYTF; size: .; J: TRBJ1-2; V: TRBV5-4; D: TRBD1
DNA: TGTGCCAGCAGTGCTCAGATGAACACTGAAGCTTTCTTT; CDR3: CASSAQMNTEAFF; size: .; J: TRBJ1-1; V: TRBV6-4; D: .
DNA: TGTGCCATCAGTGAGGCGGGACAGGGGATCTATGGCTACACCTTC; CDR3: CAISEAGQGIYGYTF; size: .; J: TRBJ1-2; V: TRBV10-3; D: TRBD1
DNA: TGTGCCAGCAGCCTGGGAGGGATTGATGGCTACACCTTC; CDR3: CASSLGGIDGYTF; size: .; J: TRBJ1-2; V: TRBV9; D: .
DNA: TGTGCCAGCAGCCCAGGGACAGAATACTATGGCTACACCTTC; CDR3: CASSPGTEYYGYTF; size: .; J: TRBJ1-2; V: TRBV7-2; D: TRBD1
DNA: TGCAGTGCTAGTTACACCGGACAGGCCTCCACTGAAGCTTTCTTT; CDR3: CSASYTGQASTEAFF; size: .; J: TRBJ1-1; V: TRBV20-1; D: TRBD1
DNA: TGCGCCAGCAGCCAAGTGAGGTTCGGGACAGGGGGGACTGAAGCTTTCTTT; CDR3: CASSQVRFGTGGTEAFF; size: .; J: TRBJ1-1; V: TRBV4-1; D: TRBD1
DNA: TGTGCCAGCAGCCCCGGGACTAGCGGGATTTTTTACGAGCAGTACTTC; CDR3: CASSPGTSGIFYEQYF; size: .; J: TRBJ2-7; V: TRBV7-8; D: TRBD2
DNA: TGTGCCATAAGAGACGGGACAGGGGATGAAAAACTGTTTTTT; CDR3: CAIRDGTGDEKLFF; size: .; J: TRBJ1-4; V: TRBV10-3; D: TRBD1
DNA: TGTGCCAGCAGCAAGGGACAGGTCTCTGGAAACACCATATATTTT; CDR3: CASSKGQVSGNTIYF; size: .; J: TRBJ1-3; V: TRBV28; D: TRBD1
DNA: TGCGCCAGCAGCGAAGCCGACAGGGAAGACGAGCAGTACTTC; CDR3: CASSEADREDEQYF; size: .; J: TRBJ2-7; V: TRBV5-1; D: TRBD1
DNA: TGTGCCAGCAGTATCCGGGGGAGCGACGAGCAGTACTTC; CDR3: CASSIRGSDEQYF; size: .; J: TRBJ2-7; V: TRBV12-3/TRBV12-4; D: .
DNA: TGTGCCAGCAGCTTTTACAGGGACAGGGACACCTTC; CDR3: CASSFYRDRDTF; size: .; J: TRBJ1-2; V: TRBV5-5; D: TRBD1
DNA: TGTGCCAGCAGTGAAGATGGTCCGGTGAACACCGGGGAGCTGTTTTTT; CDR3: CASSEDGPVNTGELFF; size: .; J: TRBJ2-2; V: TRBV2; D: .
DNA: TGTGCCACCAGTGATTTGAAGGCTAGCGAGACAGATACGCAGTATTTT; CDR3: CATSDLKASETDTQYF; size: .; J: TRBJ2-3; V: TRBV24-1; D: .